The entry below gives a single T cell receptor beta chain sequence along with its context. The sample originates from a study of T cell clonotyping in hematopoietic cell transplantation. Produced via immunoSEQ multiplex PCR; TCRdb's table is partial and in-frame only. In the table there are roughly 9,800 clones, about 51% of which are singletons. Germline CDR1 is GTSNPN and CDR2 is SVGIG (reference sequence). The CDR3 has 13 residues. V lost 3 bases and J lost 0, with 5 bases in between. This receptor was taken from a female patient aged 50-59 years who had an allogeneic stem cell transplant from an unrelated donor, so the T cells may come from the graft donor. Some clones in this sample may be carry-over from other donors' samples. This rearrangement joins TRBV30 to TRBJ2-2; unclear D gene. This sample comprised peripheral blood mononuclear cells, obtained 100 days after allogeneic stem cell transplant. This chain's CDR3 is CAWRSTNTGELFF. The DNA for the CDR3 is TGTGCCTGGAGATCCACGAACACCGGGGAGCTGTTTTTT.